Following are 2 T cell receptor beta chains from one sample sequenced in a study of graft-versus-host responses after intestinal transplantation (dated by TCRdb to about 2021). The time point label of this sample denotes: cells obtained before transplantation from donor or recipient. What these receptors recognize is not known. The library was prepared using the immunoSEQ multiplex PCR assay. In TCRdb, the immuneACCESS table is reduced to in-frame sequences with V and J assigned. These tables do not hold every clone; where another copy was compared, an unresolved V gene accounts for under half, and the others remain unexplained. This sample has 81,000 or so clones in its table, and approximately 92% of those were observed once. 0.95% to 1.3% of the sample is in the top ten clones. The sequencing here drew on unstimulated CD8+ T cells sorted from spleen or lymph node cells, taken before transplant. The receptors originated from a human donor who was the organ donor for an intestinal transplant.

The chain employs TRBV4-1 and TRBJ2-2; 8 nucleotides align to TRBD1. Looked up from germline, CDR1 is MGHRA and CDR2 is YSYEKL. The ends lost 0 bases at V and 7 bases at J; junction bases unmatched: 4. The CDR3 is 15 residues long. The CDR3 nucleotides are TGCGCCAGCAGCCAAGAGGACAGGGTGGGCGGGGAGCTGTTTTTT. Amino acids: CASSQEDRVGGELFF.

The rearrangement uses TRBV19 and TRBJ1-1; D is unclear. Trimming stripped 2 bases from V and 6 bases from J, with 10 bases between. CDR3 length equals 13 residues. CDR1 is LNHDA, CDR2 SQIVND, per germline (reference sequence). DNA of the CDR3: TGTGCCAGTAGTATATCTCAGGTCTCTGAAGCTTTCTTT. It codes for CASSISQVSEAFF. The entire variable domain, with the rest obtained from reference TRBV19 and TRBJ1-1, is as follows: DGGITQSPKYLFRKEGQNVTLSCEQNLNHDAMYWYRQDPGQGLRLIYYSQIVNDFQKGDIAEGYSVSREKKESFPLTVTSAQKNPTAFYLCASSISQVSEAFFGQGTRLTVV.